Listed below are T cell receptor beta chains from one sample, sequenced in a study of identical twins. From the 5' RACE reads, TCRdb called clonotypes with MiXCR, one entry per CDR3 protein. The repertoire consists of 420,000 or so distinct CDR3 sequences, with around 20% occurring once and the leading ten covering 9% to 15%. The sequenced sample consisted of naive T cells sorted from blood. Receptors originate from a middle-aged man in good health. The CDR3 runs from the conserved cysteine through the conserved F or W. The D gene is left open where the match is weak. The size field is filled for only some rows; it gives once, few, many or a size class.

cdr3_aa: CASSAGYNEQFF; cdr3_nt: TGCGCCAGCAGCGCAGGATACAATGAGCAGTTCTTC; j_call: TRBJ2-1; d_call: -; clone_size: -; v_call: TRBV5-1; cdr3_length: 12
cdr3_aa: CASRAGGGETQYF; cdr3_nt: TGTGCCAGCAGAGCGGGAGGGGGAGAGACCCAGTACTTC; j_call: TRBJ2-5; d_call: TRBD2; clone_size: few; v_call: TRBV6-1; cdr3_length: 13
cdr3_aa: CASSQRLYGYTF; cdr3_nt: TGTGCCAGCAGCCAACGGTTATATGGCTACACCTTC; j_call: TRBJ1-2; d_call: -; clone_size: many; v_call: TRBV4-2; cdr3_length: 12
cdr3_aa: CSAISDRGWNTEAFF; cdr3_nt: TGCAGTGCTATATCCGACAGGGGTTGGAACACTGAAGCTTTCTTT; j_call: TRBJ1-1; d_call: TRBD1; clone_size: few; v_call: TRBV20-1; cdr3_length: 15
cdr3_aa: CASSNPGGREYEQYF; cdr3_nt: TGTGCCAGCAGCAACCCCGGGGGCAGGGAGTACGAGCAGTACTTC; j_call: TRBJ2-7; d_call: -; clone_size: many; v_call: TRBV2; cdr3_length: 15
cdr3_aa: CASSLDVFSWDEQYF; cdr3_nt: TGTGCCAGCAGCTTGGACGTTTTCAGTTGGGACGAGCAGTACTTC; j_call: TRBJ2-7; d_call: -; clone_size: many; v_call: TRBV7-8; cdr3_length: 15
cdr3_aa: CASSQRLAGEYEQYF; cdr3_nt: TGTGCCAGCAGCCAGAGACTAGCGGGGGAATACGAGCAGTACTTC; j_call: TRBJ2-7; d_call: TRBD2; clone_size: many; v_call: TRBV4-2; cdr3_length: 15
cdr3_aa: CASSRTSGGRQYF; cdr3_nt: TGTGCCAGCAGCAGGACTAGCGGGGGTAGGCAGTATTTT; j_call: TRBJ2-3; d_call: TRBD2; clone_size: -; v_call: TRBV12-3/TRBV12-4; cdr3_length: 13
cdr3_aa: CASSLVGALDF; cdr3_nt: TGTGCCAGCAGCTTAGTCGGTGCGTTGGACTTC; j_call: TRBJ2-5; d_call: -; clone_size: -; v_call: TRBV7-8; cdr3_length: 11
cdr3_aa: CASSTLGLAQNTGELFF; cdr3_nt: TGTGCCAGCAGCACCCTTGGACTAGCGCAGAACACCGGGGAGCTGTTTTTT; j_call: TRBJ2-2; d_call: TRBD2; clone_size: few; v_call: TRBV3-1; cdr3_length: 17
cdr3_aa: CASSFSSGTGLPYSNQPQHF; cdr3_nt: TGTGCCAGCAGCTTTTCATCCGGGACAGGGTTGCCATATAGCAATCAGCCCCAGCATTTT; j_call: TRBJ1-5; d_call: TRBD1; clone_size: -; v_call: TRBV11-1; cdr3_length: 20
cdr3_aa: CSAISSGRTYEQYF; cdr3_nt: TGCAGTGCTATATCTAGCGGGAGGACCTACGAGCAGTACTTC; j_call: TRBJ2-7; d_call: TRBD2; clone_size: -; v_call: TRBV20-1; cdr3_length: 14
cdr3_aa: CSASRGHLGGEAFF; cdr3_nt: TGCAGTGCTAGTAGGGGTCACCTGGGGGGAGAAGCTTTCTTT; j_call: TRBJ1-1; d_call: -; clone_size: many; v_call: TRBV20-1; cdr3_length: 14
cdr3_aa: CASSYSQGNEAFF; cdr3_nt: TGTGCCAGCAGTTATTCCCAGGGGAATGAAGCTTTCTTT; j_call: TRBJ1-1; d_call: -; clone_size: few; v_call: TRBV6-5; cdr3_length: 13
cdr3_aa: CASKKQGDTQYF; cdr3_nt: TGTGCCAGCAAAAAACAGGGAGATACGCAGTATTTT; j_call: TRBJ2-3; d_call: -; clone_size: -; v_call: TRBV7-2; cdr3_length: 12
cdr3_aa: CASRSPEGVGSNEQFF; cdr3_nt: TGCGCCAGCCGTTCTCCAGAGGGGGTGGGTTCCAATGAGCAGTTCTTC; j_call: TRBJ2-1; d_call: -; clone_size: many; v_call: TRBV5-1; cdr3_length: 16
cdr3_aa: CSVGGQGIEDYGYTF; cdr3_nt: TGCAGCGTTGGGGGACAGGGTATTGAAGACTATGGCTACACCTTC; j_call: TRBJ1-2; d_call: TRBD1; clone_size: -; v_call: TRBV29-1; cdr3_length: 15
cdr3_aa: CSARGGLAGVSHEQYF; cdr3_nt: TGCAGTGCTAGAGGGGGACTAGCGGGAGTATCCCACGAGCAGTACTTC; j_call: TRBJ2-7; d_call: TRBD2; clone_size: many; v_call: TRBV20-1; cdr3_length: 16
cdr3_aa: CASSNFYEQYF; cdr3_nt: TGTGCCAGCAGCAACTTCTACGAGCAGTACTTC; j_call: TRBJ2-7; d_call: -; clone_size: -; v_call: TRBV7-2; cdr3_length: 11
cdr3_aa: CASSEVANPWDEQFF; cdr3_nt: TGTGCCAGCAGTGAAGTGGCCAACCCCTGGGATGAGCAGTTCTTC; j_call: TRBJ2-1; d_call: -; clone_size: once; v_call: TRBV25-1; cdr3_length: 15
cdr3_aa: CSLADRTDTQYF; cdr3_nt: TGCAGCTTAGCTGACCGCACAGATACGCAGTATTTT; j_call: TRBJ2-3; d_call: -; clone_size: many; v_call: TRBV29-1; cdr3_length: 12
cdr3_aa: CASSYSGDNEQFF; cdr3_nt: TGTGCCAGCAGTTACTCGGGAGACAATGAGCAGTTCTTC; j_call: TRBJ2-1; d_call: -; clone_size: -; v_call: TRBV6-5; cdr3_length: 13
cdr3_aa: CASSFLGGQGARQPQHF; cdr3_nt: TGTGCCAGCAGCTTCCTAGGAGGACAGGGGGCGAGACAGCCCCAGCATTTT; j_call: TRBJ1-5; d_call: TRBD1; clone_size: -; v_call: TRBV7-8; cdr3_length: 17
cdr3_aa: CASTHLGGDTQYF; cdr3_nt: TGTGCCAGCACACACTTAGGGGGAGATACGCAGTATTTT; j_call: TRBJ2-3; d_call: -; clone_size: -; v_call: TRBV12-3/TRBV12-4; cdr3_length: 13
cdr3_aa: CASSQGDRGPPGEQYF; cdr3_nt: TGTGCCAGCAGCCAGGGAGATAGGGGACCACCGGGGGAGCAGTACTTC; j_call: TRBJ2-7; d_call: -; clone_size: many; v_call: TRBV4-2; cdr3_length: 16
cdr3_aa: CASSLNTHSGANVLTF; cdr3_nt: TGCGCCAGCAGCTTGAACACTCACTCTGGGGCCAACGTCCTGACTTTC; j_call: TRBJ2-6; d_call: -; clone_size: -; v_call: TRBV5-1; cdr3_length: 16
cdr3_aa: CASTRTGLSYEQYF; cdr3_nt: TGTGCCAGCACCAGGACTGGGCTCTCCTACGAGCAGTACTTC; j_call: TRBJ2-7; d_call: -; clone_size: many; v_call: TRBV6-2/TRBV6-3; cdr3_length: 14
cdr3_aa: CSAVRGDQETQYF; cdr3_nt: TGCAGTGCTGTTCGGGGGGACCAAGAGACCCAGTACTTC; j_call: TRBJ2-5; d_call: TRBD2; clone_size: many; v_call: TRBV20-1; cdr3_length: 13
cdr3_aa: CASSPLGGDSSNQPQHF; cdr3_nt: TGTGCCAGCAGCCCTCTTGGGGGGGACTCCAGCAATCAGCCCCAGCATTTT; j_call: TRBJ1-5; d_call: -; clone_size: many; v_call: TRBV5-5; cdr3_length: 17
cdr3_aa: CASSLRTGTHQETQYF; cdr3_nt: TGCGCCAGCAGCCTACGGACCGGGACGCACCAAGAGACCCAGTACTTC; j_call: TRBJ2-5; d_call: -; clone_size: few; v_call: TRBV5-1; cdr3_length: 16
cdr3_aa: CASSELGQGAEQFF; cdr3_nt: TGTGCCAGCAGTGAATTGGGACAGGGCGCCGAGCAGTTCTTC; j_call: TRBJ2-1; d_call: TRBD1; clone_size: -; v_call: TRBV6-1; cdr3_length: 14
cdr3_aa: CASSQEYFRGSYLNSPLHF; cdr3_nt: TGCGCCAGCAGCCAAGAGTATTTCCGCGGATCCTACCTTAATTCACCCCTCCACTTT; j_call: TRBJ1-6; d_call: -; clone_size: few; v_call: TRBV4-1; cdr3_length: 19
cdr3_aa: CASSYSGGPIYEQYF; cdr3_nt: TGTGCCAGCAGTTACTCGGGGGGCCCTATCTACGAGCAGTACTTC; j_call: TRBJ2-7; d_call: -; clone_size: few; v_call: TRBV6-5; cdr3_length: 15
cdr3_aa: CSAKVTPGQGAIVSYEQYF; cdr3_nt: TGCAGTGCTAAAGTAACACCGGGACAGGGGGCGATTGTCTCCTACGAGCAGTACTTC; j_call: TRBJ2-7; d_call: TRBD1; clone_size: -; v_call: TRBV20-1; cdr3_length: 19
cdr3_aa: CASSDAGAWTGELFF; cdr3_nt: TGTGCCAGCAGCGATGCGGGGGCCTGGACCGGGGAGCTGTTTTTT; j_call: TRBJ2-2; d_call: -; clone_size: many; v_call: TRBV7-2; cdr3_length: 15
cdr3_aa: CASSSGIGETQYF; cdr3_nt: TGTGCCAGCAGCTCAGGGATCGGAGAGACCCAGTACTTC; j_call: TRBJ2-5; d_call: -; clone_size: -; v_call: TRBV7-9; cdr3_length: 13